This T cell receptor (beta chain) was identified during a study of cytomegalovirus exposure and HLA in healthy donors. The primer mix had 60 Vbeta and 13 Jbeta primers. Profiling relied on immunoSEQ multiplex PCR, and the TCRdb table lists in-frame clones only, not all of them. This repertoire includes fewer than 95,000 clones. The CDR3 has 13 amino acids. Germline CDR1 is MNHNS and CDR2 is SASEGT. J lost 7 bases, V lost 6 bases, and 7 bases had no gene match. The sequencing input was PBMCs. The sequence was collected from a woman between 35 and 50 years old in good health and CMV-seropositive. The rearrangement joins TRBV6-1 to TRBJ1-1; 8 bases agree with TRBD1. CDR3 in amino acids: CASRNQGAFEAFF. The DNA of the CDR3 is TGTGCCAGCAGAAACCAGGGGGCCTTTGAAGCTTTCTTT.